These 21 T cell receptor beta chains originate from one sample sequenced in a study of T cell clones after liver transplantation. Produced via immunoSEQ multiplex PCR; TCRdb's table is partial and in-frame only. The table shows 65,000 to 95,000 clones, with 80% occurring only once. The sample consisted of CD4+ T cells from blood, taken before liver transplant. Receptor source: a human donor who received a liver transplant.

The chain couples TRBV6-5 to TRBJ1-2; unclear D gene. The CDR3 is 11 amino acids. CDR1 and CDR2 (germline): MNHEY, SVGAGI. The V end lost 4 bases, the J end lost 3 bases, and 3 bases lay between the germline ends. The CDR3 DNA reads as TGTGCCAGCAGTTCAGACTATGGCTACACCTTC. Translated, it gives CASSSDYGYTF.

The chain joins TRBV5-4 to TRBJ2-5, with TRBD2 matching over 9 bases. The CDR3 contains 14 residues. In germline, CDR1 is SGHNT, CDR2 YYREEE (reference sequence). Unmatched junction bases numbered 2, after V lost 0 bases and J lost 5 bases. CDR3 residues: CASSLGLAAETQYF. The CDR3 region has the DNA TGTGCCAGCAGCTTGGGACTAGCGGCGGAGACCCAGTACTTC. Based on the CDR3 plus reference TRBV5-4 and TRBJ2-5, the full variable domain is ETGVTQSPTHLIKTRGQQVTLRCSSQSGHNTVSWYQQALGQGPQFIFQYYREEENGRGNFPPRFSGLQFPNYSSELNVNALELDDSALYLCASSLGLAAETQYFGPGTRLLVL.

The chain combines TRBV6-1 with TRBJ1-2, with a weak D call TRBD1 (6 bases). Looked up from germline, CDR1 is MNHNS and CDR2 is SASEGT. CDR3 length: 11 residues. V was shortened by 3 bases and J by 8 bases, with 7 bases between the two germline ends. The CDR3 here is CASSDGGGYTF. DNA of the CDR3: TGTGCCAGCAGTGACGGGGGCGGCTACACCTTC.

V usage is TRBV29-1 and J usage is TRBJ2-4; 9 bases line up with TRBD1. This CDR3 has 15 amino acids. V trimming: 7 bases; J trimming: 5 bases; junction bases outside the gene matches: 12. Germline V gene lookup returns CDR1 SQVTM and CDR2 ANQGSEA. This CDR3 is CSAAKQQGAENIQYF. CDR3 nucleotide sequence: TGCAGCGCCGCCAAACAACAGGGGGCGGAAAACATTCAGTACTTC.

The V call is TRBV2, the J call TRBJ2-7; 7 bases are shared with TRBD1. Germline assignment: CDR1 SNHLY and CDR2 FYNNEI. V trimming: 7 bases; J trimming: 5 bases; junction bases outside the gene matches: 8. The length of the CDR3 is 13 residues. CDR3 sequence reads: CASTRDRDHEQYF. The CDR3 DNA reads TGTGCCAGCACCCGAGACAGGGACCACGAGCAGTACTTC.

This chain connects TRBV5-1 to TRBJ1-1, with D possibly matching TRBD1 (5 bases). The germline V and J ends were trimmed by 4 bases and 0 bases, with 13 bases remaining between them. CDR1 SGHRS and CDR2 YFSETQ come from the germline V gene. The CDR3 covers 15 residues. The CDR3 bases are TGCGCCAGCAGCCCAGGGCCGGGCCTGAACACTGAAGCTTTCTTT. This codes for CASSPGPGLNTEAFF. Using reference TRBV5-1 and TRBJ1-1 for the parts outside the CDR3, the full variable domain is KAGVTQTPRYLIKTRGQQVTLSCSPISGHRSVSWYQQTPGQGLQFLFEYFSETQRNKGNFPGRFSGRQFSNSRSEMNVSTLELGDSALYLCASSPGPGLNTEAFFGQGTRLTVV.

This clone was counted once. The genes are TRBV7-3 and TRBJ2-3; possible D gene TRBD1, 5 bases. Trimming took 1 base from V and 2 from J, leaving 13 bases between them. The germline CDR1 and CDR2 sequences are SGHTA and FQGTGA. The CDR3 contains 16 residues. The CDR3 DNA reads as TGTGCCAGCAGCTTAAAAGGGCAGGGTCCCACAGATACGCAGTATTTT. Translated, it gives CASSLKGQGPTDTQYF.

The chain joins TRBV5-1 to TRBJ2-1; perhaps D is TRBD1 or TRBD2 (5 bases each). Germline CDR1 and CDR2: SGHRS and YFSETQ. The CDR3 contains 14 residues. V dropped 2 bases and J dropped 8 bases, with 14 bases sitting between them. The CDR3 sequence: CASSFYRDGHEQFF. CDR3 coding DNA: TGCGCCAGCAGCTTCTACCGGGACGGACATGAGCAGTTCTTC.

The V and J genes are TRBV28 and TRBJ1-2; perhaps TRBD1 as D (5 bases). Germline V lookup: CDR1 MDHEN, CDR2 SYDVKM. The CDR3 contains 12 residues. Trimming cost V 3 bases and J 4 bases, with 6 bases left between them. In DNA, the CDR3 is TGTGCCAGCAGTTTCGGGGGCTATGGCTACACCTTC. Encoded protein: CASSFGGYGYTF.

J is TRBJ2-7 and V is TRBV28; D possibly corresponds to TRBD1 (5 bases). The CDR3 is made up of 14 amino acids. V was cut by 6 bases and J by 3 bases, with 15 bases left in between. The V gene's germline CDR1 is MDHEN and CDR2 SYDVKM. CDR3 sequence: CASRTYDRVYEQYF. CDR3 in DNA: TGTGCCAGCAGAACCTACGACAGAGTCTACGAGCAGTACTTC. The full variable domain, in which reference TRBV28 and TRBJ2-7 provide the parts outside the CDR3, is DVKVTQSSRYLVKRTGEKVFLECVQDMDHENMFWYRQDPGLGLRLIYFSYDVKMKEKGDIPEGYSVSREKKERFSLILESASTNQTSMYLCASRTYDRVYEQYFGPGTRLTVT.

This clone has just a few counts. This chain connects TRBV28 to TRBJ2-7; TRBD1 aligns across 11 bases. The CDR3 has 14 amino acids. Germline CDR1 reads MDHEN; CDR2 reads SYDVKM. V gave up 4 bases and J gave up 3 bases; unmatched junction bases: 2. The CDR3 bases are TGTGCCAGCAGTTGGGGGACAGGGGGCTACGAGCAGTACTTC. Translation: CASSWGTGGYEQYF.

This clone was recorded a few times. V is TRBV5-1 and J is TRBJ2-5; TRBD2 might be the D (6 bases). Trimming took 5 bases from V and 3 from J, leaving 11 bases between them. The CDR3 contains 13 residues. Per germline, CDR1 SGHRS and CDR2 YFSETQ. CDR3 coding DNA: TGCGCCAGCAGACGGGGAGGAGAAGAGACCCAGTACTTC. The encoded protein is CASRRGGEETQYF.

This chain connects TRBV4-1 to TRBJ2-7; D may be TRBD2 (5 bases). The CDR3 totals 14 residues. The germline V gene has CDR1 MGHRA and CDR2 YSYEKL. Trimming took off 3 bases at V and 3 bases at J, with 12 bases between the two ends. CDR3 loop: CASSQLGENYEQYF. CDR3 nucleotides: TGCGCCAGCAGCCAGCTCGGGGAGAACTACGAGCAGTACTTC.

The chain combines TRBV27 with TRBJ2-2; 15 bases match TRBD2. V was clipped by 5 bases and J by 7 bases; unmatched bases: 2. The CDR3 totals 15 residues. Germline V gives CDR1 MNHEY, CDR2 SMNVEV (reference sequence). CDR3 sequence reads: CASSLGLAGGGELFF. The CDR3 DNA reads TGTGCCAGCAGTCTGGGACTAGCGGGAGGCGGGGAGCTGTTTTTT.

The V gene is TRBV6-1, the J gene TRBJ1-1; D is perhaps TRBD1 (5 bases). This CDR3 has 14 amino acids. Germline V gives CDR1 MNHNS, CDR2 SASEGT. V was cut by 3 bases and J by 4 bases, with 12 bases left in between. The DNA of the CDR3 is TGTGCCAGCAGTGATCCGGGACGGTTCACTGAAGCTTTCTTT. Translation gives CASSDPGRFTEAFF.

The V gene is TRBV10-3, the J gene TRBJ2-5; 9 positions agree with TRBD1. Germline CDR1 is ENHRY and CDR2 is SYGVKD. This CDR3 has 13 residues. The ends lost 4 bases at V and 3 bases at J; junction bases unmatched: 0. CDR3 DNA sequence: TGTGCCATCAGTGGGACAGGGGAAGAGACCCAGTACTTC. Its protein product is CAISGTGEETQYF.

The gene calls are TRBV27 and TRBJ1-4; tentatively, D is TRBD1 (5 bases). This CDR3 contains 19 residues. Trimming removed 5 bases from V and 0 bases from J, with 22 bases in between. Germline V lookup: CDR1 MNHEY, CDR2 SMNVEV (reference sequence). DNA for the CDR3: TGTGCCAGCAGTCACCACGGGCGTTGGAGGGGTACAACTAATGAAAAACTGTTTTTT. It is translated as CASSHHGRWRGTTNEKLFF.

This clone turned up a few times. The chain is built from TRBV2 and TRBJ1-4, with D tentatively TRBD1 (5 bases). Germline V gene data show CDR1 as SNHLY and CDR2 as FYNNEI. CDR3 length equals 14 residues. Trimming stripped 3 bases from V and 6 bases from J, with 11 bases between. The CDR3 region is CASSDRASYEKLFF. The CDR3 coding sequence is TGTGCCAGCAGTGACAGGGCTAGTTATGAAAAACTGTTTTTT.

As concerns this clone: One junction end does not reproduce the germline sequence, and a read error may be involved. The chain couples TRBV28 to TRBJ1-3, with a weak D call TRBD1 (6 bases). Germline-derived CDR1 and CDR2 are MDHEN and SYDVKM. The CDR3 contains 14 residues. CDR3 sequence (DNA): TGTGCCAGCAGTACAACAGGGAGGGGAAGCACCATATATTTT. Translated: CASSTTGRGSTIYF.

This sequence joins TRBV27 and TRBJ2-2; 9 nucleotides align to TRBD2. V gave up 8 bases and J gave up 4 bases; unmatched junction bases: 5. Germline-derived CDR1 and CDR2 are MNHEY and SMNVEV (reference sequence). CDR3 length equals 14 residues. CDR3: CASGLLAGTGELFF. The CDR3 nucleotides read TGTGCCAGCGGACTACTAGCGGGCACCGGGGAGCTGTTTTTT.

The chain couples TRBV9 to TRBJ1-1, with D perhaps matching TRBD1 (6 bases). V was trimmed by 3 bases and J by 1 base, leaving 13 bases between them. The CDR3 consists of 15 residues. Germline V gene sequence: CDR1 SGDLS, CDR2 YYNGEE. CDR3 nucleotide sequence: TGTGCCAGCAGCGCCCAGCCGGGACAGAACACTGAAGCTTTCTTT. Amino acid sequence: CASSAQPGQNTEAFF. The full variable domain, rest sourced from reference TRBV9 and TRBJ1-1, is DSGVTQTPKHLITATGQRVTLRCSPRSGDLSVYWYQQSLDQGLQFLIQYYNGEERAKGNILERFSAQQFPDLHSELNLSSLELGDSALYFCASSAQPGQNTEAFFGQGTRLTVV.